This TCR beta chain comes out of a study of blood T cell repertoires in COVID-19 (dated by TCRdb to between 2020 and 2021). Context from the whole study: The collaborator samples originated in the United States, Italy and Spain and spanned the acute and convalescent phases of COVID-19. The samples were drawn from two sources: the first 160 participants of the ongoing ImmuneRACE study, and fewer than 1,500 subjects contributed by 6 global collaborators. Deeply sampled blood TCRbeta repertoires from subjects exposed to, actively infected with, or recovered from COVID-19 were included in the dataset. The repertoires were released in a freely available public database intended as a resource for research on the immune response to SARS-CoV-2. HLA class I and class II types, where available, came from metadata supplied by the sample provider rather than from assay-based typing. The material from the prospective study consisted of cDNA or gDNA derived from T cells, B-cell-depleted T cells, or PBMCs. A de-identified subject ID, COVID-19 status, age in years and sex were almost always included in the sample metadata.

TCRbeta CDR3 regions were amplified from genomic DNA using the immunoSEQ Assay, a bias-controlled multiplex PCR. The authors' analysis ran thus. The number of nucleated cells in each sample was estimated by amplification of reference gene primers within the assay. Sequence reads were collapsed and filtered to measure the absolute abundance of every unique TCRbeta CDR3 rearrangement. For each sample, productive Simpson clonality was calculated by taking the square root of Simpson's diversity index across productive rearrangements. TCRdb's version of the immuneACCESS table is confined to in-frame rearrangements and falls short of the full clone set. An unresolved V gene accounts for under half of the shortfall where checked; the remainder is of unknown origin. Clonal size and the V and J genes are those of that table, whereas D and trimming came from the DNA. The sample profile shows 90,000 to 120,000 clones; around 83% of them were found once. 4% to 5.5% of the sample belongs to the ten largest clones.

V is clipped by 7 bases and J by 3 bases, and the sequence between their germline boundaries is 13 bases long. CDR1 and CDR2 are read off the germline V gene as SGHRS and YFSETQ. From the cysteine up to the phenylalanine, the CDR3 has a length of 13 residues. Left in the record is the CDR3 DNA by itself, 39 bases read in frame from the first base. General findings and caveats noted by the study authors: The quantity of clinical and demographic metadata differed by source and by participant and was supplied without curation.

With respect to this clone: The clone's antigen remains unknown. Base-call qualities are not available, and no considerably larger clone is one nucleotide away.

The collaborating institutions used their own protocols to collect whole blood in K2EDTA tubes. Collaborator samples were shipped for TCRbeta analysis as frozen whole blood, isolated PBMCs, or DNA extracted from either sample type. The sequence was obtained from a man between 70 and 80 years old with acute or convalescent COVID-19. The rearranged chain carries TRBV5-1 and TRBJ1-2; the D segment could be TRBD1, given 5 matching bases. Sequenced: peripheral blood. The sequence in DNA is TGCGCCAGCGGCAATCAGGGTCACTATGGCTACACCTTC. Translated, it gives CASGNQGHYGYTF.